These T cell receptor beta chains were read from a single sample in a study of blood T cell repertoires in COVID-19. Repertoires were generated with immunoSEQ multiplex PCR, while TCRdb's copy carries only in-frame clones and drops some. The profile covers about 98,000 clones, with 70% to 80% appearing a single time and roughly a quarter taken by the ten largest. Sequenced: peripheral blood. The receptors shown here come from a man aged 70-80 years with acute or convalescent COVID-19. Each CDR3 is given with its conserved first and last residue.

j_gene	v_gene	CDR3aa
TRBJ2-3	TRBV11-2	CASSLFAYTDTQYF
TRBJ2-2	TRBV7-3	CASSLQGAGGELFF
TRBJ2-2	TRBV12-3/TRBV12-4	CASSRTDGELFF
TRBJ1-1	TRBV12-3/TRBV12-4	CASSLGQGTEAFF
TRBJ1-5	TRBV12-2	CASRYRVVGGTGVSVLQSAPAF
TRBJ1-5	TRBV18	CASSRTRDSHQPQHF
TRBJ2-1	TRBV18	CASSPPNNVGRYHEQFF
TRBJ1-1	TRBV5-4	CASSRDRGLSTEAFF
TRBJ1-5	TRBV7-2	CASSLAGVDQPQHF
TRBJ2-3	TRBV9	CASNAGGTSFGHTQYF
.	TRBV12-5	CASGTRTACEQYF
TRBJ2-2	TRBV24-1	CATSDLDKNTGELFF
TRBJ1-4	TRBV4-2	CASSQRRTTNEKLFF
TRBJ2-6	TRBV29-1	CSVPGTGNSGANVLTF
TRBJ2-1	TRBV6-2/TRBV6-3	CASSWPGQGVGNEQFF
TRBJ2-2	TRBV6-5	CASSYSQGRDTGELFF
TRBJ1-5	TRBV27	CASKQEYSNQPQHF
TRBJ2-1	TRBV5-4	CASIPSGRDEQFF
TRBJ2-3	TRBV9	CASSLGGRSTDTQYF
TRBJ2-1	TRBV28	CASSLIGDRYNEQFF
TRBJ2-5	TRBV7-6	CASTYYQGQETQYF
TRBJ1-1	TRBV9	CASSAQQGMITEAFF
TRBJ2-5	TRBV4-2	CASSRGAEQETQYF
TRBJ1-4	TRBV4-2	CASSRVRQNNEKLFF
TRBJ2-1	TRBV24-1	CATSDRGQGDYNEQFF
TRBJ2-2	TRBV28	CAGNRGSNTGELFF
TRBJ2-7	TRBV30	CAWGTGGGEQYF
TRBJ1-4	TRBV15	CATSRGQGVRGEKLFF
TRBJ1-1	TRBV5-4	CASSLGGGNTEAFF
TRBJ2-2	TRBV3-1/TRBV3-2	CASSQEARGNTGELFF
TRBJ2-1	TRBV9	CASSVVAGASSEQFF
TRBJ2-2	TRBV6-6	CATCRERESTGELFF
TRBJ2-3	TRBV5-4	CASSGPGLAGRDTQYF
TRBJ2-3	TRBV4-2	CASSSLAGGTDTQYF
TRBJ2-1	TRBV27	CASSVGRPSYNEQFF
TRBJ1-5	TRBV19	CATGRKRLSDNQPQHF
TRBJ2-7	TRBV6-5	CASSYSAGREQYF
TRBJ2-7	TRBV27	CASSAGQGKWWYEQYF
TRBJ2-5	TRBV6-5	CASLVGQGIETQYF
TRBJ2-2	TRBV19	CASSVGGGTGELFF
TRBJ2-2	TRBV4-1	CASSQLAGITGELFF
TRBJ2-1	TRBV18	CASSPPVLAGVEQFF
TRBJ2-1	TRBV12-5	CASGSRTSGSAGDEQFF
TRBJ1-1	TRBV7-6	CASSLPPSDRPEAFF
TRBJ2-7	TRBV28	CASSFPSGSREQYF
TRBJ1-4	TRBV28	CASSHDRGNEKLFF
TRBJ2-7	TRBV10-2	CASTTTGVINEQYF
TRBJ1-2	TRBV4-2	CASSQEGTGGIGYGYTF
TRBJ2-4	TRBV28	CASSLGQNIQYF
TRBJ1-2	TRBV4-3	CASSQAAEQGGHGYTF
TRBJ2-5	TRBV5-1	CASRQQGVETQYF
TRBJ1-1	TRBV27	CASSFTAETGRNTEAFF
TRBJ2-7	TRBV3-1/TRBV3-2	CASSLHSYEQYF
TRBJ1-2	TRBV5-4	CASSLDISYGYTF
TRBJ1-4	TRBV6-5	CASRQGSNEKLFF
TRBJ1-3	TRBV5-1	CASSFEGTAGNTIYF
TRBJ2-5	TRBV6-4	CASDRPFRGPFQETQYF
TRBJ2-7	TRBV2	CASGQADVGGVQYF
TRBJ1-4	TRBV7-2	CASSLSLRKLFF
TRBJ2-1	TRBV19	CASSPDGYNEQFF